This T cell receptor beta chain was found in a study of shared clonotypes between healthy human individuals. Concerning this clone itself: The antigen is unknown. This may be a read error, as it is one base from a much larger clone.

Only in-frame clones appear in the TCRdb table, and some are missing; sequencing was by immunoSEQ multiplex PCR. Of roughly 1,000,000 clones listed, roughly 74% are singletons. In germline, CDR1 is SEHNR, CDR2 FQNEAQ (reference sequence). The V segment lost 0 bases and the J segment 2 bases; nucleotides outside the gene matches: 1. The CDR3 covers 15 residues. Whole-study findings and limits: Rarefaction showed that sequencing of sorted subsets was incomplete (despite large depth). The small donor group covered limited genetic and exposure diversity. Sample collection involved blood only; tissue repertoires are likely different. It was the non-shared clonotypes that had lower generation probabilities than clonotypes shared by all four donors.

The chain links TRBV7-9 to TRBJ1-1; 9 bases are shared with TRBD1. This clonotype was obtained from a man aged 18 to 35 in good health. Some clones in this sample may be carry-over from other donors' samples. The sample taken for sequencing was memory CD4+ T cells from PBMCs. The subset denotes: CD45RA-negative fraction. CDR3 nucleotides: TGTGCCAGCAGCTTAGCGACAGGGGGTAACACTGAAGCTTTCTTT. The encoded protein is CASSLATGGNTEAFF.